This T cell receptor beta chain was sequenced during a study of T cell changes during pregnancy in multiple sclerosis. With V trimmed by 0 bases and J by 4 bases, 0 bases remained unmatched. Germline V gene lookup returns CDR1 SGHDT and CDR2 YYEEEE. The CDR3 spans 14 residues. The data were produced by immunoSEQ multiplex PCR, yet TCRdb's version contains in-frame clones alone and is incomplete. The sample has 85,000 to 120,000 clones, 85% to 95% seen once. Sequenced here: peripheral blood, sampled after pregnancy. The sequence derives from a female donor with multiple sclerosis, enrolled in a pregnancy study. V gene TRBV5-6 combines with J gene TRBJ1-2; 10 nucleotides agree with TRBD1. As DNA, the CDR3 is TGTGCCAGCAGCTTGGGGGACAGGGGCTATGGCTACACCTTC. Translated: CASSLGDRGYGYTF.